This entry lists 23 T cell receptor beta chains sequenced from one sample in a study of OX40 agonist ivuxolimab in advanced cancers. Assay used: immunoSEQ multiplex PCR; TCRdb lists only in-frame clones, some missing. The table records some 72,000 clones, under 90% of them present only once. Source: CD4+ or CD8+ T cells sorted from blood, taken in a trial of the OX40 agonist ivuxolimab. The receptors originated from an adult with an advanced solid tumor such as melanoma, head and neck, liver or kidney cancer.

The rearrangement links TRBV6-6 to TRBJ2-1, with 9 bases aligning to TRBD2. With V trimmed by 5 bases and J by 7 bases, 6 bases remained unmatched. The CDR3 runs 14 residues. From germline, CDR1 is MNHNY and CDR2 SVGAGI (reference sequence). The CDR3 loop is CASSLKREVNEQFF. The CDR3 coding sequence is TGTGCCAGCAGTCTTAAGCGGGAGGTTAATGAGCAGTTCTTC.

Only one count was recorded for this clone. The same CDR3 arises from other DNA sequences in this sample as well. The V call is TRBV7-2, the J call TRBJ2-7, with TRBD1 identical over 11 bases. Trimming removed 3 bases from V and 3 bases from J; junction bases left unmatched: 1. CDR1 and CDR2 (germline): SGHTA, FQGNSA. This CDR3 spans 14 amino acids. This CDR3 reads CASSFGTGGYEQYF. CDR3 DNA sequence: TGTGCCAGCAGCTTCGGGACAGGGGGCTACGAGCAGTACTTC.

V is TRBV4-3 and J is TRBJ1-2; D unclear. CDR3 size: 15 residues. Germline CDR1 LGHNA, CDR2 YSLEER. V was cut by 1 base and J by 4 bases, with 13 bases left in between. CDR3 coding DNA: TGCGCCAGCAGCCAAGCTCTGCCCATCCCCTATGGCTACACCTTC. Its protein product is CASSQALPIPYGYTF.

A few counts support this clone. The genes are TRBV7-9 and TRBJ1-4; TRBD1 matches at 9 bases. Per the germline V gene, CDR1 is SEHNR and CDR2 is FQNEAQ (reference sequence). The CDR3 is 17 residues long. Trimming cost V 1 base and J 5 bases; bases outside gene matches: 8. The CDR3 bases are TGTGCCAGCAGCTTAGGCCTCGGGACAGGGCTGAATGAAAAACTGTTTTTT. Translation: CASSLGLGTGLNEKLFF.

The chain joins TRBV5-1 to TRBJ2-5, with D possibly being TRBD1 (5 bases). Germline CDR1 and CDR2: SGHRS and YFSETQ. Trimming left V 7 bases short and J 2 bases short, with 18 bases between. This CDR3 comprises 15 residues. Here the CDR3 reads CASLKDTQGQETQYF. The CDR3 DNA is TGCGCCAGCCTGAAGGACACCCAAGGACAAGAGACCCAGTACTTC.

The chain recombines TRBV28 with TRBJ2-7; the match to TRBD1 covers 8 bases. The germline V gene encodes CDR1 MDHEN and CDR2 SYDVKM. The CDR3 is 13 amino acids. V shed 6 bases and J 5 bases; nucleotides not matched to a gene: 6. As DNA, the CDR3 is TGTGCCAGCAGCTGGACAGGGAACCACGAGCAGTACTTC. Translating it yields CASSWTGNHEQYF.

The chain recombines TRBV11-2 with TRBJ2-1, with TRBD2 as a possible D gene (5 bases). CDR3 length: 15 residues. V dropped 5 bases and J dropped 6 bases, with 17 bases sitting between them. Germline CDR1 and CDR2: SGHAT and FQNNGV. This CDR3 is CASSPLVGAINEQFF. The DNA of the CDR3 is TGTGCCAGCAGCCCCCTGGTGGGAGCGATCAATGAGCAGTTCTTC.

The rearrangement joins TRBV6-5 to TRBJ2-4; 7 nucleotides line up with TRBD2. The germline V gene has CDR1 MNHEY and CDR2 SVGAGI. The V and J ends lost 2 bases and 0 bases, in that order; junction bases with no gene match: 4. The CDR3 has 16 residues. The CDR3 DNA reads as TGTGCCAGCAGTTACAGGGCTAGCGGAGCCAAAAACATTCAGTACTTC. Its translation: CASSYRASGAKNIQYF.

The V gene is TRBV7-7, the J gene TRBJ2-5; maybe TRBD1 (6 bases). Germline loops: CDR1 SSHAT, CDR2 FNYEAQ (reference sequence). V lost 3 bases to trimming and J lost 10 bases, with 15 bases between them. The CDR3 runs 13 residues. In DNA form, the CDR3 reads TGTGCCAGCAGCTTTCAGGGGCAGCAAATCCAGTACTTC. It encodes CASSFQGQQIQYF. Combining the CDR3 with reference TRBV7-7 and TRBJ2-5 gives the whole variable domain GAGVSQSPRYKVTKRGQDVTLRCDPISSHATLYWYQQALGQGPEFLTYFNYEAQPDKSGLPSDRFSAERPEGSISTLTIQRTEQRDSAMYRCASSFQGQQIQYFGPGTRLLVL.

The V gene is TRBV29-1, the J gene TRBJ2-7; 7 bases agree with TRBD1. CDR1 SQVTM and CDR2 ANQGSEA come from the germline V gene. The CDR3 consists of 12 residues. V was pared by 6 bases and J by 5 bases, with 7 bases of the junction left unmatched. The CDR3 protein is CSVQRTGHEQYF. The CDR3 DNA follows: TGCAGCGTACAAAGGACAGGCCACGAGCAGTACTTC.

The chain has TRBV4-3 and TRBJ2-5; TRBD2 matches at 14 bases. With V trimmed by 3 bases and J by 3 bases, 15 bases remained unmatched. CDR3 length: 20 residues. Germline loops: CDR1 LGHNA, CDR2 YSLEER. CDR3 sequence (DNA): TGCGCCAGCAGCCATAGAGGACTAGCGGGGGGTCAGTCTTCAAAAGAGACCCAGTACTTC. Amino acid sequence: CASSHRGLAGGQSSKETQYF.

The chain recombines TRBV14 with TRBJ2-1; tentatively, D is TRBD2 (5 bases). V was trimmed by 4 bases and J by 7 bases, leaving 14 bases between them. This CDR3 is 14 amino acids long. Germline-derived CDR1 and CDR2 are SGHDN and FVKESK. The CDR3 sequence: CASSPLTSVNEQFF. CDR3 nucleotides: TGTGCCAGCAGCCCTCTAACTAGTGTTAATGAGCAGTTCTTC. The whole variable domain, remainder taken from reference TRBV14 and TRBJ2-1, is EAGVTQFPSHSVIEKGQTVTLRCDPISGHDNLYWYRRVMGKEIKFLLHFVKESKQDESGMPNNRFLAERTGGTYSTLKVQPAELEDSGVYFCASSPLTSVNEQFFGPGTRLTVL.

This chain's CDR3 is CATSRVGSGNNEQFF. The CDR3 coding sequence is TGTGCCACCAGCAGAGTGGGCAGCGGAAACAATGAGCAGTTCTTC. The rearrangement joins TRBV15 to TRBJ2-1; D possibly corresponds to TRBD2 (5 bases). This CDR3 is built from 15 residues. V was trimmed by 1 base and J by 5 bases, leaving 12 bases between them. The germline V gene has CDR1 LNHNV and CDR2 YYDKDF (reference sequence). Using reference TRBV15 and TRBJ2-1 for the parts outside the CDR3, the full variable domain is DAMVIQNPRYQVTQFGKPVTLSCSQTLNHNVMYWYQQKSSQAPKLLFHYYDKDFNNEADTPDNFQSRRPNTSFCFLDIRSPGLGDTAMYLCATSRVGSGNNEQFFGPGTRLTVL.

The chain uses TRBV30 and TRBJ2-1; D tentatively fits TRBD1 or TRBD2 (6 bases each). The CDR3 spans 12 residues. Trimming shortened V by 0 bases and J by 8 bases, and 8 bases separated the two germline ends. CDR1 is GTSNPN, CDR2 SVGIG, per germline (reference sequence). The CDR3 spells CAWSVGGHEQFF. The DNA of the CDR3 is TGTGCCTGGAGTGTGGGGGGCCATGAGCAGTTCTTC.

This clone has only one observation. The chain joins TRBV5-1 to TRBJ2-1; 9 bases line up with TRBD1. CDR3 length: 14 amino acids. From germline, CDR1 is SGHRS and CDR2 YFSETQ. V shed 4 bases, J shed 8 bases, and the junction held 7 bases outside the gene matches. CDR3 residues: CASSLGTGWDEQFF. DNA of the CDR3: TGCGCCAGCAGCCTTGGGACAGGGTGGGATGAGCAGTTCTTC.

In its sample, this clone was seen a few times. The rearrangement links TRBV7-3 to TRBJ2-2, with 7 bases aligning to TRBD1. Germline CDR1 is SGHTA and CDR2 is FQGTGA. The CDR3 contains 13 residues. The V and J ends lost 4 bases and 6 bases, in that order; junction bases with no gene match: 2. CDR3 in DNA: TGTGCCAGCAGCTCCGACAGGGCCGGGGAGCTGTTTTTT. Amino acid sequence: CASSSDRAGELFF. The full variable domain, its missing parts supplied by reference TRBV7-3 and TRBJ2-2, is GAGVSQTPSNKVTEKGKYVELRCDPISGHTALYWYRQSLGQGPEFLIYFQGTGAADDSGLPNDRFFAVRPEGSVSTLKIQRTERGDSAVYLCASSSDRAGELFFGEGSRLTVL.

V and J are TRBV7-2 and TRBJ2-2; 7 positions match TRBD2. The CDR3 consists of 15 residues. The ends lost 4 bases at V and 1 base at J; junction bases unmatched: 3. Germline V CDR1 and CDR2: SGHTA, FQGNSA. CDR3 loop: CASSSWGGNTGELFF. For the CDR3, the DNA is TGTGCCAGCAGCTCTTGGGGGGGGAACACCGGGGAGCTGTTTTTT.

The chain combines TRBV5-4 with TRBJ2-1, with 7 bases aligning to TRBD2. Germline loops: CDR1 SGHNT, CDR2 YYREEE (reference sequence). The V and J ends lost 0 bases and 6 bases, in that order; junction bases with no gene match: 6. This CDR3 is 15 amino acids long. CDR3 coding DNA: TGTGCCAGCAGCTTGGGAGCGGGACCCGCCAATGAGCAGTTCTTC. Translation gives CASSLGAGPANEQFF. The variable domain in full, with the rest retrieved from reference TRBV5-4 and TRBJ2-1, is ETGVTQSPTHLIKTRGQQVTLRCSSQSGHNTVSWYQQALGQGPQFIFQYYREEENGRGNFPPRFSGLQFPNYSSELNVNALELDDSALYLCASSLGAGPANEQFFGPGTRLTVL.

Here the CDR3 reads CSVEAGQKNIQYF. CDR3 nucleotide sequence: TGCAGCGTTGAAGCGGGGCAGAAAAACATTCAGTACTTC. The chain recombines TRBV29-1 with TRBJ2-4; D may be TRBD1 or TRBD2 (5 bases each). The germline V and J ends were trimmed by 1 base and 4 bases, with 8 bases remaining between them. CDR3 length: 13 amino acids. Germline V gene lookup returns CDR1 SQVTM and CDR2 ANQGSEA.

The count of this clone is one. CDR3 amino acids: CASRPDSYGYTF. For the CDR3, the DNA is TGTGCCAGTAGGCCGGACAGCTATGGCTACACCTTC. The V call is TRBV19, the J call TRBJ1-2; perhaps TRBD1 as D (6 bases). Germline-derived CDR1 and CDR2 are LNHDA and SQIVND (reference sequence). The CDR3 has 12 amino acids. With 6 bases removed from V and 4 bases from J, the gap between germline ends came to 9 bases. Full variable domain (missing parts from reference TRBV19 and TRBJ1-2): DGGITQSPKYLFRKEGQNVTLSCEQNLNHDAMYWYRQDPGQGLRLIYYSQIVNDFQKGDIAEGYSVSREKKESFPLTVTSAQKNPTAFYLCASRPDSYGYTFGSGTRLTVV.

CDR3 sequence: CASRPRAPRDNSAFF. The CDR3 bases are TGTGCCAGCAGACCCCGCGCCCCCCGGGACAATTCAGCTTTCTTT. V usage is TRBV7-9 and J usage is TRBJ1-1, with D maybe TRBD1 (6 bases). Germline V gives CDR1 SEHNR, CDR2 FQNEAQ (reference sequence). The CDR3 sequence is 15 residues long. With 6 bases removed from V and 10 bases from J, the gap between germline ends came to 24 bases.

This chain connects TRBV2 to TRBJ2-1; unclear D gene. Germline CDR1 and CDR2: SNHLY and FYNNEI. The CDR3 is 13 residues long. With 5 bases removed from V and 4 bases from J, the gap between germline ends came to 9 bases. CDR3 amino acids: CASSRTAYNEQFF. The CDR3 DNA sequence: TGTGCCAGCAGTCGGACGGCTTACAATGAGCAGTTCTTC.

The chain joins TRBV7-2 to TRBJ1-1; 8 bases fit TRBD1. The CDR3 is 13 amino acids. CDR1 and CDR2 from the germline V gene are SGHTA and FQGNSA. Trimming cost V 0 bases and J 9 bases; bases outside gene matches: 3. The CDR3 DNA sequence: TGTGCCAGCAGCTTAGCGGGGACAGGAAAAGCTTTCTTT. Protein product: CASSLAGTGKAFF.